The present T cell receptor (beta chain) was sequenced within a study of beta chain features in type 1 diabetes. A remark on this clone: Its target is not known.

General observations from the study: Patients with Type 1 diabetes showed moderately but significantly shorter TCRB CDR3s in all four CD4+ subsets. TCRB repertoires of naive, central memory and Treg cells appeared more similar among patients than among healthy donors. PCR may have favored shorter templates equally in patients and controls.

The CDR3 loop spans 15 amino acids. Trimming took 4 bases from V and 3 from J, leaving 12 bases between them. From germline, CDR1 is SNHLY and CDR2 FYNNEI. Every isolated RNA sample was fully reverse transcribed, so sequencing captured expressed TCRB transcripts. There were approximately 3.5 million reads on average in the naive, central memory and regulatory T cell samples. The repertoire was sequenced with immunoSEQ multiplex PCR; TCRdb's copy has only in-frame clones and lacks some. The repertoire has about 320,000 clones, around 13% of them found once; the top ten carry 6.7%. The J gene is TRBJ2-2, the V gene TRBV2; TRBD1 might be the D (5 bases). The receptor comes from a man aged 30 to 39 in good health. Sequencing used central memory CD4+ T cells from blood. For the CDR3, the DNA is TGTGCCAGCAGTGTTGGGGCAGGTTACACCGGGGAGCTGTTTTTT. This encodes CASSVGAGYTGELFF.